This paragraph covers one T cell receptor beta chain sequence. Tregs were sorted as CD4+CD25+CD127-/low cells. MiXCR was run by TCRdb on the 5' RACE reads, yielding one entry per CDR3 protein. This table has fewer than 65,000 distinct CDR3 sequences, more than 20% appearing once. The CDR3 extends over 13 amino acids. Trimming left V 7 bases short and J 7 bases short, with 13 bases between. J is TRBJ2-2 and V is TRBV12-3 or TRBV12-4; no clear D. The clonotype comes from a female donor with breast cancer. Input material: tumor-infiltrating Tregs sorted from the breast tumor. The CDR3: CASTPRFFGELFF. The CDR3 region has the DNA TGTGCCAGCACCCCCCGATTCTTCGGGGAGCTGTTTTTT.